This T cell receptor beta chain was captured in a study of T-cell memory formation after mild COVID-19. Study conclusions and caveats: Cross-reactive memory apparently joined, as some responding clones appeared in pre-infection memory. Among CD4+ contracting clones, most were CM and EM, and CD8+ ones EMRA. Balance between CD4 and CD8 was seen in clones contracting day 15 to 85, and a CD4+ lean was seen in later expanders.

In regard to this clonotype: The target antigen is unknown.

V lost 0 bases, J lost 1 base, and 2 bases stayed unmatched. Germline CDR1 and CDR2: LGHNA and YSLEER. The CDR3 consists of 15 residues. A single record per CDR3 protein comes from TCRdb applying MiXCR to the 5' RACE reads. The sample contains roughly 610,000 distinct CDR3 sequences, approximately 15% of which appear only once. The TCR comes from an adult woman who had mild COVID-19 (a few samples of this study predate the infection). Cell type and time point are not known. The sequenced sample was PBMCs or a T cell subset sorted from them (not recorded which). J is TRBJ1-2 and V is TRBV4-3, with 7 positions matching TRBD1. In nucleotides, the CDR3 is TGCGCCAGCAGCCAAGACTACAGGGGTAACTATGGCTACACCTTC. Protein: CASSQDYRGNYGYTF.